The present entry profiles one T cell receptor (beta chain) with its context. Method: immunoSEQ multiplex PCR; TCRdb's copy keeps in-frame clones and lacks some. The sample carries 250,000 to 350,000 clones, 70% to 90% recorded once. One Seattle source followed patients from active infection through their disease course. This specimen comes from a study of blood T cell repertoires in COVID-19. Study summary: COVID-19 samples from acute and convalescent phases originated in the United States, Italy and Spain. T cells, B-cell-depleted T cells, or PBMCs provided the cDNA or gDNA that served as material.

The CDR3 runs 17 residues. Germline V gene lookup returns CDR1 SGHVS and CDR2 FNYEAQ. After removal of 0 bases from V and 7 bases from J, the junction contained 8 bases not matched to a gene. The chain couples TRBV7-6 to TRBJ1-4, with TRBD1 matching 10 bases. This TCR was sampled from a human donor with COVID-19, enrolled during active disease. The donor label of this sample is uncertain. Specimen: peripheral blood. In DNA form, the CDR3 reads TGTGCCAGCAGCTTAGCTCCAGCCGGGACAGGGGTTGAAAAACTGTTTTTT. Its translation is CASSLAPAGTGVEKLFF.